This T cell receptor beta chain stems from a study of T-cell memory formation after mild COVID-19. Study overall: Most TCR clusters belonged to a single donor. General observations from the study: Contracting CD8+ clones were enriched in EMRA, CD4+ mainly in CM and EM.

This CDR3 spans 17 amino acids. Germline CDR1 is SEHNR and CDR2 is FQNEAQ (reference sequence). V gave up 6 bases and J gave up 1 base, with 22 bases separating them. This clonotype came up a few times. Its target is unknown. Using its own MiXCR run on the 5' RACE reads, TCRdb lists one record per CDR3 protein. The sample has just under 350,000 distinct CDR3 sequences; 10% to 15% are singletons. The V call is TRBV7-9, the J call TRBJ2-7; D is perhaps TRBD1 (6 bases). This TCR was recovered from a man aged 18 to 30 who had mild COVID-19 (a few samples of this study predate the infection). Cell type and time point are not known. Input material: PBMCs or a T cell subset sorted from them (not recorded which). The CDR3: CASRQVQSGTISYEQYV. The CDR3 DNA reads as TGTGCCAGCAGACAAGTGCAATCCGGGACAATTTCCTACGAGCAGTACGTC.